The present T cell receptor beta chain was sequenced within a study of T cell changes during pregnancy in multiple sclerosis. The CDR3 sequence is 15 residues long. With 2 bases removed from V and 3 bases from J, the gap between germline ends came to 13 bases. Germline lookup yields CDR1 LGHNA and CDR2 YSLEER. Some clones are missing from TCRdb's copy, which holds only in-frame ones; the method was immunoSEQ multiplex PCR. The data contain about 70,000 clones, 94% of them singletons. The chain links TRBV4-3 to TRBJ1-1; weak D call: TRBD1 (6 bases). Sequenced material: peripheral blood, taken in the third trimester of pregnancy. This TCR was recovered from a female donor with multiple sclerosis, enrolled in a pregnancy study. This chain's CDR3 is CASSQLDKGDTEAFF. In nucleotides, the CDR3 is TGCGCCAGCAGCCAATTGGACAAGGGGGACACTGAAGCTTTCTTT.